The 6 T cell receptor beta chains listed next were all sequenced from one sample in a study of blood T cell repertoires in COVID-19. Sequenced by immunoSEQ multiplex PCR; TCRdb stores in-frame clones only, minus some. The table lists around 190,000 clones, approximately 79% of them singletons, with roughly 12% in the top ten. The sequenced sample consisted of peripheral blood. Source of these receptors: a woman in her forties or fifties with acute or convalescent COVID-19.

The rearrangement links TRBV7-8 to TRBJ2-3, with 13 nucleotides matching TRBD2. CDR1 and CDR2 (germline): SGHVS, FQNEAQ. The CDR3 has 17 residues. J was trimmed by 2 bases and V by 5 bases; bases with no gene match: 7. CDR3 sequence: CASSETSGGSTTDTQYF. The DNA of the CDR3 is TGTGCCAGCAGCGAGACTAGCGGGGGGTCGACCACAGATACGCAGTATTTT.

This chain uses TRBV6-5 with TRBJ2-2, with a weak D call TRBD2 (5 bases). The CDR3 length is 15 residues. Per germline, CDR1 MNHEY and CDR2 SVGAGI. The V gene lost 6 bases and the J gene lost 1 base, with 12 bases spanning the gap. In nucleotides, the CDR3 is TGTGCCAGCAGCCCCAGGACTCAGAACACCGGGGAGCTGTTTTTT. The encoded protein is CASSPRTQNTGELFF.

CDR3 region: CASRARTGSYEQYF. The CDR3 DNA is TGTGCCAGTAGAGCAAGGACAGGTTCCTACGAGCAGTACTTC. The V and J genes are TRBV19 and TRBJ2-7; 7 bases are a match to TRBD1. Germline trimming cut 6 bases from V and 1 base from J; bases unmatched to any gene: 6. This CDR3 has 14 residues. CDR1 LNHDA and CDR2 SQIVND come from the germline V gene (reference sequence).

The chain couples TRBV7-9 to TRBJ1-2; a possible D gene is TRBD1 (6 bases). This CDR3 comprises 14 residues. The germline V and J ends were trimmed by 7 bases and 8 bases, with 20 bases remaining between them. In germline, CDR1 is SEHNR, CDR2 FQNEAQ (reference sequence). CDR3 protein: CASNKPTGSGGYTF. The DNA for the CDR3 is TGTGCCAGCAACAAACCCACAGGGTCCGGGGGCTACACCTTC. Supplemented by reference TRBV7-9 and TRBJ1-2, the full variable domain reads DTGVSQNPRHKITKRGQNVTFRCDPISEHNRLYWYRQTLGQGPEFLTYFQNEAQLEKSRLLSDRFSAERPKGSFSTLEIQRTEQGDSAMYLCASNKPTGSGGYTFGSGTRLTVV.

The chain employs TRBV9 and TRBJ2-7; D gene ambiguous. The germline CDR1 and CDR2 sequences are SGDLS and YYNGEE. This CDR3 spans 14 amino acids. V lost 4 bases to trimming and J lost 0 bases, with 11 bases between them. CDR3 region: CASSPRPSSYEQYF. The CDR3 region has the DNA TGTGCCAGCAGCCCCCGCCCCAGCTCCTACGAGCAGTACTTC.

The rearrangement joins TRBV5-5 to TRBJ1-1; 8 positions agree with TRBD1. This CDR3 has 14 residues. Losses at the gene ends were 4 bases for V and 5 bases for J; bases not matched to a gene: 7. The V gene's germline CDR1 is SGHKS and CDR2 YYEKEE (reference sequence). The CDR3 loop is CASSHLRGRTEAFF. CDR3 coding DNA: TGTGCCAGCAGCCACCTCAGGGGGCGGACTGAAGCTTTCTTT.